This paragraph reports one T cell receptor (beta chain). These data belong to a study of blood T cell repertoires in COVID-19. The overall study: COVID-19 samples, acute and convalescent, were from the United States, Italy and Spain.

Participant-reported clinical history was the basis for cohort assignment. In the 2 weeks before study entry, exposed participants met a COVID-19 case, which was PCR-confirmed or clinician-diagnosed. From germline, CDR1 is SGHKS and CDR2 YYEKEE (reference sequence). The CDR3 has 16 amino acids. Trimming took 0 bases from V and 7 from J; bases not matched to a gene: 10. Sequencing was performed with immunoSEQ multiplex PCR; in TCRdb, only in-frame clones are kept and a portion is missing. Found here are approximately 150,000 clones, roughly 88% of them singletons; the top ten hold roughly 5.6%. The source material was PBMCs or T cells enriched from blood (not recorded which). This TCR derives from a man aged 70 or older who had been exposed to COVID-19. The gene calls are TRBV5-5 and TRBJ2-5; TRBD2 agrees at 9 bases. The CDR3 loop reads CASSLGAAGGAGTQYF. The CDR3, as DNA: TGTGCCAGCAGCTTGGGTGCAGCGGGGGGAGCAGGGACCCAGTACTTC.